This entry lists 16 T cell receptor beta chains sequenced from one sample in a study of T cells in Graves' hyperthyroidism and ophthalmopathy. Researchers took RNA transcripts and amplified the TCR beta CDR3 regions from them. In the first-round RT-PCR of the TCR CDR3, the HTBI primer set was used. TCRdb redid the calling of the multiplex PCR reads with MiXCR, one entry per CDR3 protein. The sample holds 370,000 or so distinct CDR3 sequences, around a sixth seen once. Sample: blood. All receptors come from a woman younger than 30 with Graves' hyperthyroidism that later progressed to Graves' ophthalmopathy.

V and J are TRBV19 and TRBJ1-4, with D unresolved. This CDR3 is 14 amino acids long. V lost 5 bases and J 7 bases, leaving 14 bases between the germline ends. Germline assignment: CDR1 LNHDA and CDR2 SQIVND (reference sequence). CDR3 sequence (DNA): TGTGCCAGTAGTGCGACCTGGGGAGGTGAAAAACTGTTTTTT. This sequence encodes CASSATWGGEKLFF.

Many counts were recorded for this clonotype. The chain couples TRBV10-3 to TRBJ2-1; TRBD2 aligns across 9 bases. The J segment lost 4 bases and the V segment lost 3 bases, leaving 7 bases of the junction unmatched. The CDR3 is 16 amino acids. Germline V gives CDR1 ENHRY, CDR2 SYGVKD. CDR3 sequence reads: CAISDPTSGPYNEQFF. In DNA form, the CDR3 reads TGTGCCATCAGTGATCCTACTAGCGGGCCATACAATGAGCAGTTCTTC.

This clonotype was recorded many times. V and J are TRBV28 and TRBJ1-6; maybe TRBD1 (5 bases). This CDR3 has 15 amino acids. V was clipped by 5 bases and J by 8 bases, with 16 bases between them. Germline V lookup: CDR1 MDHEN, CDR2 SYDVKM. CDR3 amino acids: CASSTYLRGYSPLHF. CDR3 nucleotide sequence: TGTGCCAGCAGTACCTATCTGAGGGGATATTCACCCCTCCACTTT.

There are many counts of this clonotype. CDR3: CASSYSLGSTNEKLFF. The CDR3 DNA sequence: TGTGCCAGCAGTTACAGTTTAGGGTCAACTAATGAAAAACTGTTTTTT. V and J are TRBV6-6 and TRBJ1-4; D remains ambiguous. There are 16 residues in the CDR3. In germline, CDR1 is MNHNY, CDR2 SVGAGI (reference sequence). Trimming removed 2 bases at V and 0 bases at J, with 10 bases between.

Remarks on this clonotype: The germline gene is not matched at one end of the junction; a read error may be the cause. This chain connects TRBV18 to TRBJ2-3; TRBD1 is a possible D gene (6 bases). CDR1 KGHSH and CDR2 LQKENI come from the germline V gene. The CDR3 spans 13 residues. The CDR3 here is CASPPDRSDTQYF. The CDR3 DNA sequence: TGTGCCAGCCCACCGGACAGATCAGATACGCAGTATTTT.

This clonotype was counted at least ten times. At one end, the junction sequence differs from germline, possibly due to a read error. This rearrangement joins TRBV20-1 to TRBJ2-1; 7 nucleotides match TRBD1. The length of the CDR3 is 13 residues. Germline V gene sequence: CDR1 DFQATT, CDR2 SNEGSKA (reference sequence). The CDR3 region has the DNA TGCAGTGCTAGTATTTTACAGGGGCGAGAGCAGTGCTTC. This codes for CSASILQGREQCF.

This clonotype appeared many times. The CDR3 here is CASSLAHRSYEQYF. The CDR3 nucleotides read TGCGCCAGCAGCTTGGCCCACAGGTCCTACGAGCAGTACTTC. The chain links TRBV5-1 to TRBJ2-7; tentatively, D is TRBD1 (5 bases). CDR1 and CDR2 (germline): SGHRS, YFSETQ. Trimming removed 0 bases at V and 1 base at J, with 8 bases between. The CDR3 consists of 14 residues.

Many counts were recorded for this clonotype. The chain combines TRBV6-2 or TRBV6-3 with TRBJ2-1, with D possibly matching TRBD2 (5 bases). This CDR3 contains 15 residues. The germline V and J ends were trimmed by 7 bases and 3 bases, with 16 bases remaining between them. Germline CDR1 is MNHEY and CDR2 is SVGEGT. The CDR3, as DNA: TGTGCCAGCATCCAGAGCGGCCGTATCTACAATGAGCAGTTCTTC. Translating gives CASIQSGRIYNEQFF.

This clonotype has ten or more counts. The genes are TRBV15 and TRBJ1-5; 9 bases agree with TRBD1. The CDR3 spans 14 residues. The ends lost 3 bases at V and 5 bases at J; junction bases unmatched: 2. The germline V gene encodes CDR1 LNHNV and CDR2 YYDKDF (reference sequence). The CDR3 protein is CATSRRDRDQPQHF. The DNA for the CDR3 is TGTGCCACCAGCAGGCGGGACAGGGATCAGCCCCAGCATTTT. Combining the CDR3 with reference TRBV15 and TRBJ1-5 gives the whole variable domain DAMVIQNPRYQVTQFGKPVTLSCSQTLNHNVMYWYQQKSSQAPKLLFHYYDKDFNNEADTPDNFQSRRPNTSFCFLDIRSPGLGDTAMYLCATSRRDRDQPQHFGDGTRLSIL.

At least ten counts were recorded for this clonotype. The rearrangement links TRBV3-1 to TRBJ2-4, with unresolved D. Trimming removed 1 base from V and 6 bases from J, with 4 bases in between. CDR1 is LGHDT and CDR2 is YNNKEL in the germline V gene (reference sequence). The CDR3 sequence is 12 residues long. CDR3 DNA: TGTGCCAGCAGCCAAGCAGGAAACATTCAGTACTTC. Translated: CASSQAGNIQYF.

CDR3 bases: TGTGCCAGCAGCACAACTCGGGCTGAAGCTTTCTTT. Its translation is CASSTTRAEAFF. The chain links TRBV28 to TRBJ1-1; D is unclear. With 6 bases removed from V and 6 bases from J, the gap between germline ends came to 11 bases. The CDR3 covers 12 residues. Germline CDR1 MDHEN, CDR2 SYDVKM.

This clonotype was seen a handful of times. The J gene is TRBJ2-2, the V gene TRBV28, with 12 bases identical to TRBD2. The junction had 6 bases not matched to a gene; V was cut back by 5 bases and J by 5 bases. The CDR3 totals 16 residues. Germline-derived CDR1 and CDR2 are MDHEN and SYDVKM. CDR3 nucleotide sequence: TGTGCCAGCAGTGGACTAGCGGGAAGGGGGACCGGGGAGCTGTTTTTT. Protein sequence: CASSGLAGRGTGELFF.

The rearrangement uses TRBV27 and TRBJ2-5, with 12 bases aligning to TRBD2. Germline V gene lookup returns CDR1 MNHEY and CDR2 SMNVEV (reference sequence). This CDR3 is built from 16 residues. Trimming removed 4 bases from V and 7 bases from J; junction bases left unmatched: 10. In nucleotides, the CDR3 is TGTGCCAGCAGTTCGCGGACTAGCGGGAATCGAGGGACCCAGTACTTC. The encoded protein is CASSSRTSGNRGTQYF.

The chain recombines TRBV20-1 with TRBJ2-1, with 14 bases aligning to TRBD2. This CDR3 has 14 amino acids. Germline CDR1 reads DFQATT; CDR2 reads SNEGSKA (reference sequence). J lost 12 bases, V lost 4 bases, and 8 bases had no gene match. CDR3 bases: TGCAGTGCTACCGGGACTAGCGGGAGAATCGGGCAGTTCTTC. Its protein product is CSATGTSGRIGQFF.

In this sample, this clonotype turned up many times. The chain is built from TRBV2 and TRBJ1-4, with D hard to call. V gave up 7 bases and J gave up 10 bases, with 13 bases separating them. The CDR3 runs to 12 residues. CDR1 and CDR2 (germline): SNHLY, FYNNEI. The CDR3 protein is CASIPSPGKLFF. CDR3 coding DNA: TGTGCCAGCATCCCCTCGCCTGGAAAACTGTTTTTT.

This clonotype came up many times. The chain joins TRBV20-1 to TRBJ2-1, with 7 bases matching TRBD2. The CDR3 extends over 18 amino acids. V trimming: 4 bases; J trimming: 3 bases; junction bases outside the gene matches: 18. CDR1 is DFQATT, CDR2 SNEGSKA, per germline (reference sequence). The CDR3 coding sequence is TGCAGTGCTAAGGCCCCGCGTCTCGCGGGAGTTGGCTACAATGAGCAGTTCTTC. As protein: CSAKAPRLAGVGYNEQFF.